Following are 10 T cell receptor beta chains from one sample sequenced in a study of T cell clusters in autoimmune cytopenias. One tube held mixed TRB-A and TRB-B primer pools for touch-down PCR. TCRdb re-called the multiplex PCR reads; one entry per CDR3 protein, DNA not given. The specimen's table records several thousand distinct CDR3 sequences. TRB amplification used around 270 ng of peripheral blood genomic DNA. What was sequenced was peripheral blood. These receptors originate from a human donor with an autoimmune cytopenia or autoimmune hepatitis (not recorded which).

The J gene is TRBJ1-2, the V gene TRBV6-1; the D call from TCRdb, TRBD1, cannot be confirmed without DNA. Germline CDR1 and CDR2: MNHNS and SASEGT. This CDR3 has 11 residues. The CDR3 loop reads CASQQGYGYTF.

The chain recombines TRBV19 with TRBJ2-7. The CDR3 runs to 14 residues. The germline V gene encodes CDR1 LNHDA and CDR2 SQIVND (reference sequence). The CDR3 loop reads CASSSDIHSYEQYF.

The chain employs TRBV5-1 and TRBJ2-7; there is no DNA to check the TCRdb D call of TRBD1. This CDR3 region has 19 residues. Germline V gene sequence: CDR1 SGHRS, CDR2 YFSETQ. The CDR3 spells CASSLGFGTEAARDYEQYF.

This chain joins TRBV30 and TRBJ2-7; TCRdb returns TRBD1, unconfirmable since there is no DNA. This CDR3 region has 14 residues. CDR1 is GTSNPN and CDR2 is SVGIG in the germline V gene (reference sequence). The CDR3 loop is CAWTPSGVSYEQYF.

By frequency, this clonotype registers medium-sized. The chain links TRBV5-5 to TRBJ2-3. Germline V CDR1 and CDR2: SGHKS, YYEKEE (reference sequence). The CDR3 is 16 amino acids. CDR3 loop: CASSLGLLAATDTQYF.

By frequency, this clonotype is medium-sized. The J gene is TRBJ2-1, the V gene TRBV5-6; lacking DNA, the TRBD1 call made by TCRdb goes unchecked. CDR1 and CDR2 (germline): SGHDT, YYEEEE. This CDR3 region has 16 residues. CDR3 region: CASSLVGGIVTNEQFF.

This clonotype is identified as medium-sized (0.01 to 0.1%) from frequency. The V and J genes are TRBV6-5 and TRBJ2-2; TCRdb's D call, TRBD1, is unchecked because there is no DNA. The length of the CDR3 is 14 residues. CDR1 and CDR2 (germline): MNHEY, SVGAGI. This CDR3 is CASRLGGPGGELFF.

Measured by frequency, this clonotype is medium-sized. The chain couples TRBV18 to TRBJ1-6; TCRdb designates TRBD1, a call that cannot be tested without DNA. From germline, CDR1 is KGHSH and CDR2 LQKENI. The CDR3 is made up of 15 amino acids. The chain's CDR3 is CASSPRTGDNSPLHF.

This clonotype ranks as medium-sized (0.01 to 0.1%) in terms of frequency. The CDR3 sequence is CASSYSHRGFAEQYF. The gene calls are TRBV6-6 and TRBJ2-7; absent DNA, TCRdb's TRBD1 call cannot be checked. This CDR3 is 15 amino acids long. CDR1 and CDR2 (germline): MNHNY, SVGAGI (reference sequence).

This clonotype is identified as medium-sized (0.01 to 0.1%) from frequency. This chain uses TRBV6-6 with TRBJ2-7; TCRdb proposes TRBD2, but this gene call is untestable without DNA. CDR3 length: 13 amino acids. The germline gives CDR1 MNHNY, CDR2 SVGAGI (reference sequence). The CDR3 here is CASTKGLAYEQYF.